One and the same sample provided the 25 T cell receptor beta chains below, sequenced in a study. TCRdb re-derived calls from the RT-PCR reads in MiXCR, one entry per CDR3 protein. The table records 650,000 to 800,000 distinct CDR3 sequences, 14% of them present only once. The specimen was memory CD4+ T cells from blood. The receptors come from a female donor in good health, serving as a healthy control.

CDR3 sequence: CASSRQHTDTQYF. CDR3 bases: TGTGCCAGCAGTCGGCAGCACACAGATACGCAGTATTTT. The chain couples TRBV9 to TRBJ2-3; D not resolved. Looked up from germline, CDR1 is SGDLS and CDR2 is YYNGEE. There are 13 residues in the CDR3. Trimming cost V 5 bases and J 2 bases, with 9 bases left between them.

This clonotype has only a few counts. The rearrangement uses TRBV7-9 and TRBJ2-3, with D hard to call. Trimming took off 2 bases at V and 0 bases at J, with 12 bases between the two ends. This CDR3 is built from 16 residues. Germline V gene sequence: CDR1 SEHNR, CDR2 FQNEAQ (reference sequence). CDR3 in DNA: TGTGCCAGCAGCTTAATCGTCGGTTCCAGCACAGATACGCAGTATTTT. Protein sequence: CASSLIVGSSTDTQYF.

This chain uses TRBV20-1 with TRBJ2-7; D is possibly TRBD1 (5 bases). This CDR3 has 11 residues. V lost 6 bases to trimming and J lost 9 bases, with 15 bases between them. CDR1 and CDR2 (germline): DFQATT, SNEGSKA (reference sequence). CDR3 sequence reads: CSAKTALGQYF. In DNA, the CDR3 is TGCAGTGCAAAGACAGCGCTCGGGCAGTACTTC.

This chain uses TRBV9 with TRBJ2-3; the D is unclear. The CDR3 has 13 residues. Trimming took off 1 base at V and 5 bases at J, with 8 bases between the two ends. In germline, CDR1 is SGDLS, CDR2 YYNGEE. The chain's CDR3 is CASSVLVEDTQYF. CDR3 DNA: TGTGCCAGCAGCGTATTAGTGGAAGATACGCAGTATTTT.

This clonotype was observed a handful of times. The chain links TRBV15 to TRBJ2-2, with 8 bases that match TRBD1. The junction had 5 bases not matched to a gene; V was cut back by 0 bases and J by 5 bases. In germline, CDR1 is LNHNV, CDR2 YYDKDF (reference sequence). CDR3 length: 16 amino acids. The CDR3 here is CATSRDPRQGTGELFF. Written as DNA, the CDR3 is TGTGCCACCAGCAGAGATCCGCGACAGGGGACCGGGGAGCTGTTTTTT.

V and J are TRBV20-1 and TRBJ2-1, with D possibly being TRBD1 (5 bases). Germline lookup yields CDR1 DFQATT and CDR2 SNEGSKA (reference sequence). The CDR3 totals 14 residues. Trimming removed 6 bases from V and 4 bases from J, with 16 bases in between. Here the CDR3 reads CSARLDRGYNEQFF. The CDR3 coding sequence is TGCAGTGCCCGGCTAGATAGGGGATACAATGAGCAGTTCTTC.

The V and J genes are TRBV7-8 and TRBJ2-3, with TRBD1 matching over 9 bases. The J segment lost 5 bases and the V segment lost 1 base, leaving 4 bases of the junction unmatched. The CDR3 has 15 amino acids. Looked up from germline, CDR1 is SGHVS and CDR2 is FQNEAQ. CDR3 amino acids: CASSLDRGHGDTQYF. The DNA for the CDR3 is TGTGCCAGCAGCTTAGACAGGGGGCATGGAGATACGCAGTATTTT.

Worth noting for this clonotype: A junction boundary mismatches the germline segment, possibly from a read error. DNA of the CDR3: TGTGCCAGCAGCGCCTCTTTGGGGGCTGGGGCCAACGACCTGACTTTC. This codes for CASSASLGAGANDLTF. The V call is TRBV7-3, the J call TRBJ2-6; maybe TRBD1 (6 bases). Germline V gives CDR1 SGHTA, CDR2 FQGTGA. This CDR3 has 16 amino acids. The entire variable domain, with the rest obtained from reference TRBV7-3 and TRBJ2-6, is as follows: GAGVSQTPSNKVTEKGKYVELRCDPISGHTALYWYRQSLGQGPEFLIYFQGTGAADDSGLPNDRFFAVRPEGSVSTLKIQRTERGDSAVYLCASSASLGAGANDLTFGAGSRLTVL.

This clonotype was observed at least ten times. The gene calls are TRBV7-2 and TRBJ2-2; 9 positions match TRBD2. Germline V CDR1 and CDR2: SGHTA, FQGNSA. V gave up 3 bases and J gave up 5 bases; unmatched junction bases: 7. The CDR3 is made up of 16 amino acids. CDR3 coding DNA: TGTGCCAGCAGCTTTCACAGCGGGAGGAGAACCGGGGAGCTGTTTTTT. Its protein is CASSFHSGRRTGELFF. Full variable domain (missing parts from reference TRBV7-2 and TRBJ2-2): GAGVSQSPSNKVTEKGKDVELRCDPISGHTALYWYRQSLGQGLEFLIYFQGNSAPDKSGLPSDRFSAERTGGSVSTLTIQRTQQEDSAVYLCASSFHSGRRTGELFFGEGSRLTVL.

The table lists this clonotype with many counts. The chain uses TRBV7-2 and TRBJ2-5; the D is unclear. The germline V and J ends were trimmed by 2 bases and 1 base, with 14 bases remaining between them. The V gene's germline CDR1 is SGHTA and CDR2 FQGNSA. This CDR3 is built from 16 residues. Written as DNA, the CDR3 is TGTGCCAGCAGCTTACACCTCTCTCCAGCCCAAGAGACCCAGTACTTC. It translates to CASSLHLSPAQETQYF.

The chain joins TRBV4-3 to TRBJ1-2; a weak D match, TRBD1 (5 bases). The CDR3 spans 15 residues. From germline, CDR1 is LGHNA and CDR2 YSLEER. Trimming removed 0 bases at V and 1 base at J, with 9 bases between. CDR3 region: CASSQETAYNYGYTF. In DNA, the CDR3 is TGCGCCAGCAGCCAAGAGACAGCATATAACTATGGCTACACCTTC.

This clonotype was counted a few times. The V gene is TRBV4-1, the J gene TRBJ1-2; TRBD1 might be the D (5 bases). V lost 5 bases and J 0 bases, leaving 10 bases between the germline ends. Germline CDR1 and CDR2: MGHRA and YSYEKL. CDR3 length: 14 amino acids. The CDR3: CASSSDRSNYGYTF. CDR3 coding DNA: TGCGCCAGCAGCTCCGACAGATCTAACTATGGCTACACCTTC.

This clonotype was seen a few times. The chain links TRBV7-2 to TRBJ1-1; D gene uncertain. Germline-derived CDR1 and CDR2 are SGHTA and FQGNSA. This CDR3 has 14 residues. V shed 5 bases and J shed 4 bases, with 14 bases lying between them. CDR3 sequence reads: CASSGRFSGTEAFF. In DNA form, the CDR3 reads TGTGCCAGCAGCGGCAGGTTCTCGGGCACTGAAGCTTTCTTT.

This clonotype showed up just a few times. This chain links TRBV27 with TRBJ1-2; D is uncertain. This CDR3 has 15 amino acids. Trimming shortened V by 5 bases and J by 0 bases, and 13 bases separated the two germline ends. Germline-derived CDR1 and CDR2 are MNHEY and SMNVEV (reference sequence). Here the CDR3 DNA reads TGTGCCAGCAGTCCTAGGGTGGGAGCTAACTATGGCTACACCTTC. Translated: CASSPRVGANYGYTF.

V usage is TRBV19 and J usage is TRBJ1-5; 9 bases are a match to TRBD1. V lost 7 bases and J lost 4; bases outside the gene matches: 5. The CDR3 is 14 amino acids. Looked up from germline, CDR1 is LNHDA and CDR2 is SQIVND (reference sequence). The DNA of the CDR3 is TGTGCCAGTATCTCGGGACAGGGAAATCAGCCCCAGCATTTT. It translates to CASISGQGNQPQHF. Using reference TRBV19 and TRBJ1-5 for the parts outside the CDR3, the full variable domain is DGGITQSPKYLFRKEGQNVTLSCEQNLNHDAMYWYRQDPGQGLRLIYYSQIVNDFQKGDIAEGYSVSREKKESFPLTVTSAQKNPTAFYLCASISGQGNQPQHFGDGTRLSIL.

The gene calls are TRBV18 and TRBJ1-4, with D unclear. CDR1 and CDR2 from the germline V gene are KGHSH and LQKENI. V lost 5 bases and J 8 bases, leaving 24 bases between the germline ends. CDR3 length equals 17 residues. CDR3 coding DNA: TGTGCCAGCTCAGCCCCGTACAGAATGCCGGTGGGGGAAAAACTGTTTTTT. It is translated as CASSAPYRMPVGEKLFF.

The table lists this clonotype with many counts. V usage is TRBV5-1 and J usage is TRBJ2-7, with 11 bases that match TRBD1. CDR1 is SGHRS and CDR2 is YFSETQ in the germline V gene. The CDR3 covers 14 residues. Trimming removed 4 bases from V and 7 bases from J; junction bases left unmatched: 7. The CDR3: CASSPGQGAGEQYF. CDR3 DNA sequence: TGCGCCAGCAGCCCCGGACAGGGGGCAGGGGAGCAGTACTTC.

This clonotype was counted at least ten times. The chain links TRBV29-1 to TRBJ1-6; D gene uncertain. The CDR3 sequence is 13 residues long. The germline V and J ends were trimmed by 4 bases and 5 bases, with 9 bases remaining between them. Germline values: CDR1 SQVTM, CDR2 ANQGSEA. The CDR3 region is CSVAHTDNSPLHF. In nucleotides, the CDR3 is TGCAGCGTTGCGCACACAGATAATTCACCCCTCCACTTT.

The V gene is TRBV11-2, the J gene TRBJ2-7, with D perhaps being TRBD1 or TRBD2 (5 bases each). CDR3 length equals 12 residues. Germline CDR1 is SGHAT and CDR2 is FQNNGV. Trimming stripped 5 bases from V and 5 bases from J, with 10 bases between. The DNA of the CDR3 is TGTGCCAGCAGCCACTGGGGGAACGAGCAGTACTTC. It codes for CASSHWGNEQYF. Filled out from reference TRBV11-2 and TRBJ2-7, the complete variable domain reads EAGVAQSPRYKIIEKRQSVAFWCNPISGHATLYWYQQILGQGPKLLIQFQNNGVVDDSQLPKDRFSAERLKGVDSTLKIQPAKLEDSAVYLCASSHWGNEQYFGPGTRLTVT.

This clonotype was seen more than once but under ten times. The V call is TRBV25-1, the J call TRBJ2-1, with D perhaps assigned TRBD1 or TRBD2 (5 bases each). From germline, CDR1 is MGHDK and CDR2 SYGVNS. The V end was cut by 5 bases, the J end by 9 bases, with 14 bases between. CDR3 size: 13 residues. CDR3 region: CASSSYGGGEQFF. In DNA form, the CDR3 reads TGTGCCAGCAGTTCCTACGGTGGGGGTGAGCAGTTCTTC.

This clonotype has ten or more counts. V and J are TRBV6-1 and TRBJ2-3, with 8 bases that match TRBD2. Germline V gene data show CDR1 as MNHNS and CDR2 as SASEGT. The CDR3 is made up of 15 amino acids. The J segment lost 5 bases and the V segment lost 0 bases, leaving 4 bases of the junction unmatched. The CDR3: CASSEASGAVDTQYF. The CDR3 nucleotides read TGTGCCAGCAGTGAAGCTAGCGGGGCGGTAGATACGCAGTATTTT.

The V gene is TRBV19, the J gene TRBJ1-6; the D is unclear. The CDR3 runs to 17 residues. CDR1 and CDR2 (germline): LNHDA, SQIVND (reference sequence). V shed 3 bases and J shed 7 bases, with 19 bases lying between them. CDR3 nucleotide sequence: TGTGCCAGTAGTATTCGTTCTGGTGGAGGTCAGAATTCACCCCTCCACTTT. Translating gives CASSIRSGGGQNSPLHF.

This clonotype was seen a few times. The chain uses TRBV18 and TRBJ2-3; 14 bases are shared with TRBD2. The CDR3 is 18 residues long. V lost 0 bases to trimming and J lost 1 base; unmatched junction nucleotides: 3. Germline assignment: CDR1 KGHSH and CDR2 LQKENI. CDR3 amino acids: CASSPPGLAGVGTDTQYF. CDR3 in DNA: TGTGCCAGCTCACCACCGGGACTAGCGGGAGTGGGCACAGATACGCAGTATTTT.

The gene calls are TRBV18 and TRBJ1-1; TRBD1 agrees at 7 bases. V shed 2 bases, J shed 3 bases, and the junction held 3 bases outside the gene matches. Looked up from germline, CDR1 is KGHSH and CDR2 is LQKENI. The CDR3 has 14 residues. The CDR3 loop is CASSPAGGDTEAFF. The CDR3 region has the DNA TGTGCCAGCTCACCAGCAGGGGGGGACACTGAAGCTTTCTTT.

V is TRBV6-2 or TRBV6-3 and J is TRBJ2-5; 8 nucleotides align to TRBD1. From germline, CDR1 is MNHEY and CDR2 SVGEGT. This CDR3 contains 15 residues. After removal of 5 bases from V and 2 bases from J, the junction contained 7 bases not matched to a gene. CDR3 in DNA: TGTGCCAGCAGTGACGGACAGGGCGTTCAAGAGACCCAGTACTTC. It specifies CASSDGQGVQETQYF.